This entry concerns a single TCR beta chain. The antigen this receptor binds is unknown. No clone much larger than this one lies a single base away; base qualities are absent. These data come from a study of cytotoxic CD8 clonotypes in ibrutinib-treated CLL (dated by TCRdb to the early 2020s). For the study in its entirety: The cohort was composed of about 10 relapsed/refractory and approximately 16 treatment-naive patients; IGHV unmutated status was identified in 17 patients. Responses were partial in some 24 patients and complete in 2; after median about 5.5 years follow-up, around 14 stayed in remission and some twelve progressed. Samples at response were collected after a median of approximately twelve months of treatment, with a range of roughly 6 to 40 months. On average, each sample yielded 250,000 to 300,000 productive templates and about 94,000 productive rearrangements. Of the 70 to 90 people in the trial, around 25 had longitudinal samples available. Cryopreserved peripheral blood mononuclear cells were obtained prior to treatment, at the time of response, and at either disease progression or sustained remission. All remission and progressive disease samples were collected while patients were still receiving ibrutinib.

Here is what the overall study found, with its caveats: Clonality increased at ibrutinib response, stayed stable in sustained remission, and fell back toward baseline at progression. At baseline, clonality was higher than in age-matched healthy donors and showed a strong correlation with circulating CD8+ T-cell counts. Public clonotypes were found to be uncommon and were observed to contract or remain stable during treatment; the increase in clonality was shown to reflect expansion of private clonotypes at ibrutinib response. Lymph node repertoires were not examined, and the timing of sampling was not matched between patients in sustained remission and those whose disease progressed.

The time point tag for this specimen amounts to: about a year on ibrutinib. For TCR beta library preparation, around 1.8 micrograms of genomic DNA were extracted from the cryopreserved PBMCs. Longitudinal blood samples from CLL patients on ibrutinib monotherapy underwent high-throughput TCR beta sequencing. Patients were enrolled in a phase 2 open-label single-center ibrutinib monotherapy trial. From cysteine to phenylalanine, the CDR3 is 15 amino acids long. CDR3 DNA is the only sequence kept; it has 45 bases, read in frame from the first base. V is shortened by 0 bases, J by 3 bases, and the region joining them spans 13 bases. Sequences SGDLS (CDR1) and YYNGEE (CDR2) are obtained from the germline V gene. A MiSeq instrument was used for deep resolution sequencing, which targeted depths ranging from 1 in 1 million up to 1 in 200,000 T cells, with coverage averaging 10x for each clonotype. TCR beta libraries were generated with the immunoSEQ hsTCRB Kit. On the authors' methods: The data were analyzed with ImmunoSEQ Analyzer and ImmunoSEQ Data Assistant, and V, D and J gene assignments followed IMGT definitions. Clonality was computed as one minus normalized Shannon entropy of productive rearrangement frequencies, ranging from 0 to 1. Only overrepresented clonotypes making up at least 0.05% of each patient's repertoire were included in the public clonotype analysis. More than ten repertoires from age-matched healthy donors, obtained from immuneACCESS, served as clonality controls. TCRdb's version of the immuneACCESS table is confined to in-frame rearrangements and falls short of the full clone set. An unresolved V gene accounts for under half of the shortfall where checked; the remainder is of unknown origin. V and J calls and clone size follow that table, whereas D and trimming were derived from the DNA. A total of 150,000 or so clones appear in this sample, approximately 77% of them only once. The ten largest clonotypes hold about 2.1% of the sample.

This TCR derives from a human donor with chronic lymphocytic leukemia. The receptor chain draws on TRBV9 and TRBJ2-7; tentative D gene TRBD1, with 5 bases matching. The sample consisted of PBMCs, taken after 12 months of ibrutinib treatment. The sequenced DNA: TGTGCCAGCAGCGTAGGTTGGGGCTTAAACTACGAGCAGTACTTC. Translated, this gives CASSVGWGLNYEQYF.